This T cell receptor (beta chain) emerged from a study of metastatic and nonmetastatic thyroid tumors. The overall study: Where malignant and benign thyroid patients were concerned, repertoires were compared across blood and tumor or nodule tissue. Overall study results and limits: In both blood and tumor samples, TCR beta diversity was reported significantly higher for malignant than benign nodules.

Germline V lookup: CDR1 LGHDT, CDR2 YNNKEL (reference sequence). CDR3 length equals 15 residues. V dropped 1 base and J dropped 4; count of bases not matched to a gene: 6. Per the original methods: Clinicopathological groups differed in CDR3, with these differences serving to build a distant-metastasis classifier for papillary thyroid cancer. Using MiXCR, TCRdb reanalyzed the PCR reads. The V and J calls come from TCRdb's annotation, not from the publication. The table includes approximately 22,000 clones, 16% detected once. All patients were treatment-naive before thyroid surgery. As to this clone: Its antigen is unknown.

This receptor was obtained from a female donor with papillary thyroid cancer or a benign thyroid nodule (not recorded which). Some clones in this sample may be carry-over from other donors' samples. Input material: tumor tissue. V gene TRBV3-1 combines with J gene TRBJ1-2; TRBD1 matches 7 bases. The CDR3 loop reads CASSQGHRGGYGYTF. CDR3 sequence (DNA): TGTGCCAGCAGCCAAGGACACAGGGGCGGCTATGGCTACACCTTC.